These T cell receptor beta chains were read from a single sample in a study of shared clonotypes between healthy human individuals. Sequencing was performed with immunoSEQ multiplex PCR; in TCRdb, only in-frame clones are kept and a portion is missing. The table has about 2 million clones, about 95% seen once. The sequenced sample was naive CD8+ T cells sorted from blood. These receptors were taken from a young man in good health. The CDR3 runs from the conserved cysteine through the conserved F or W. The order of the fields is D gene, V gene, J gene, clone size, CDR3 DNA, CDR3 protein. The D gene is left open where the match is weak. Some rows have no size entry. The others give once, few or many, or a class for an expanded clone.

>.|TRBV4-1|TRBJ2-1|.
TGCGCCAGCAGCCCCGAGGGCCAGAATTATGAGCAGTTCTTC
CASSPEGQNYEQFF
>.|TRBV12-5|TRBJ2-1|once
TGTGCTAGTGGTCTCAGGGGCGGCACGGATGAGCAGTTCTTC
CASGLRGGTDEQFF
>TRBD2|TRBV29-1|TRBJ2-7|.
TGCAGCGTTGAAGGTATAGCGGGAGTCAACGAGCAGTACTTC
CSVEGIAGVNEQYF
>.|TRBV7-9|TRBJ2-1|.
TGTGCCAGCAGCGCGGGACTCGGGATGGATGAGCAGTTCTTC
CASSAGLGMDEQFF
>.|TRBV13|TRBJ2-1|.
TGTGCCAGCAGCTCCCGAAGCTCCTACAATGAGCAGTTCTTC
CASSSRSSYNEQFF
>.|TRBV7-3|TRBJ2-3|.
TGTGCCAGCAGCCCCTCAGGGAGCACAGATACGCAGTATTTT
CASSPSGSTDTQYF
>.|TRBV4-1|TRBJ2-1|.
TGCGCCAGCAGCCAAGTTACTACCTACTACAATGAGCAGTTCTTC
CASSQVTTYYNEQFF
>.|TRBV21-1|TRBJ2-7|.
TGTGCCAGCAGCAAACCGGGACAGGGGTTCGCCTGGGTACCCTACGAGCAGTACTTC
CASSKPGQGFAWVPYEQYF
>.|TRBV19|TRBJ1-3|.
TGTGCCAGCGCATACAAAGACGGAAACACCATATATTTT
CASAYKDGNTIYF
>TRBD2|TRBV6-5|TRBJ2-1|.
TGTGCCAGCAGTTACGACGGACTAGCGGCTGGCGATGAGCAGTTCTTC
CASSYDGLAAGDEQFF
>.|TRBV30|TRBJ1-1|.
TGTGCCTGGGCGACTCAATCGAACACTGAAGCTTTCTTT
CAWATQSNTEAFF
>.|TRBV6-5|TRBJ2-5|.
TGTGCCAGCAGTTACGCTTCCGGGCCGCAAGAGACCCAGTACTTC
CASSYASGPQETQYF
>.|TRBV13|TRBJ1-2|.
TGTGCCAGCAGCTTATCCGTGAGTAACTATGGCTACACCTTC
CASSLSVSNYGYTF
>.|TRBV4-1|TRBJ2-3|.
TGCGCCAGCAGCCAAGTAGAGCTGACTAGATCCACAGATACGCAGTATTTT
CASSQVELTRSTDTQYF
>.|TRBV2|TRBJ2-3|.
TGTGCCAGCAGTGTGGGGATTGGGGCAGATACGCAGTATTTT
CASSVGIGADTQYF
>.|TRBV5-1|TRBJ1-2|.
TGCGCCAGCAGCTTGGACCTAGGGCCTACCTATGGCTACACCTTC
CASSLDLGPTYGYTF
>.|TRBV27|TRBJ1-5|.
TGTGCCAGCAGGATGGACAATTATAGCAATCAGCCCCAGCATTTT
CASRMDNYSNQPQHF
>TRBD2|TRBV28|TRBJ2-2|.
TGTGCCAGCAGTTCTCTACTAGCGACGAGTGACACCGGGGAGCTGTTTTTT
CASSSLLATSDTGELFF
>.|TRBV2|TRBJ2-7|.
TGTGCCAGCAGTGATAGCAACTCCTACGAGCAGTACTTC
CASSDSNSYEQYF
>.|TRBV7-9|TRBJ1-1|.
TGTGCCAGCAGCCCAGCCGGCCAGGGAGGTCCTGAAGCTTTCTTT
CASSPAGQGGPEAFF
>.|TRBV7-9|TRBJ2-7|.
TGTGCCAGCAGTCTTGGGACCGTCACCTACGAGCAGTACTTC
CASSLGTVTYEQYF
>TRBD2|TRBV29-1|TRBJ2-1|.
TGCAGCCCGTTGACTAGCGACAATGAGCAGTTCTTC
CSPLTSDNEQFF
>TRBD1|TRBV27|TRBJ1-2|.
TGTGCCAGCAGTCCCGGGACAGGACCTACCTATGGCTACACCTTC
CASSPGTGPTYGYTF
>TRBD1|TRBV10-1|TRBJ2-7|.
TGCGCCACCGGGGACAGGGGCTACGAGCAGTACTTC
CATGDRGYEQYF
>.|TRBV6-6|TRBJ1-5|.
TGTGCCAGCAGCAGGACTTTCAATCAGCCCCAGCATTTT
CASSRTFNQPQHF
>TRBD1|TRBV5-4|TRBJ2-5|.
TGTGCCAGCAGCCCCGGACAGGGGGAAGAGACCCAGTACTTC
CASSPGQGEETQYF
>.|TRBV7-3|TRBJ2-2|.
TGTGCCAGCAGCTCGACTATTAACACCGGGGAGCTGTTTTTT
CASSSTINTGELFF
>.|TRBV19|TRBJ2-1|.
TGTGCCAGTAGCTGGGGAGATGAGCAGTTCTTC
CASSWGDEQFF
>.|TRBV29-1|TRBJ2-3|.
TGCAGCGTTACCCCTAGGGCAGATACGCAGTATTTT
CSVTPRADTQYF
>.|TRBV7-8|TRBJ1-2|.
TGTGCCAGCAGCTTAGGTCCGGGAGGGGATGGCTACACCTTC
CASSLGPGGDGYTF
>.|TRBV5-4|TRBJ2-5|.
TGTGCCAGCAGCCAGCCTCCTCAAGAGACCCAGTACTTC
CASSQPPQETQYF
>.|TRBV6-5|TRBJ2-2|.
TGTGCCAGCAGTTACTCGGAGGGTTCCGGGGAGCTGTTTTTT
CASSYSEGSGELFF
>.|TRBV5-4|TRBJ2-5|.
TGTGCCAGCAGCTTGCGAGCCATTGGAGGGAAAGAGACCCAGTACTTC
CASSLRAIGGKETQYF
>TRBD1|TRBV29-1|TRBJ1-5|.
TGCAGCGTTGAAGCCCTCCGGGACAGGGTAGTGAATAGCAATCAGCCCCAGCATTTT
CSVEALRDRVVNSNQPQHF
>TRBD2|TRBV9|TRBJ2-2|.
TGTGCCAGCAGCTTTAGCGGGGGGGCAGCCGGGGAGCTGTTTTTT
CASSFSGGAAGELFF
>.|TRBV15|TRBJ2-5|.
TGTGCCACCAGCAGAGTTGCCGAGACCCAGTACTTC
CATSRVAETQYF
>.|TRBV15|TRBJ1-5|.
TGTGCCACCAGCGCCTGGACGGAAATCAATCAGCCCCAGCATTTT
CATSAWTEINQPQHF
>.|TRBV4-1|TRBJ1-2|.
TGCGCCAGCAGCCAATTGGGTGCAGGGCGGAATGGCTACACCTTC
CASSQLGAGRNGYTF
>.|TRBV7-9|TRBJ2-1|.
TGTGCCAGCAGCATAAGCGGGCCCTCCTACAATGAGCAGTTCTTC
CASSISGPSYNEQFF
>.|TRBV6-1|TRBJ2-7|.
TGTGCCAGCAGTGAATGGGAAGTCGGGGCGGAGTCCTACGAGCAGTACTTC
CASSEWEVGAESYEQYF
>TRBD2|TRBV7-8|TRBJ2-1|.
TGTGCCAGCAGCATAGCGGGGGTACTCTACAATGAGCAGTTCTTC
CASSIAGVLYNEQFF
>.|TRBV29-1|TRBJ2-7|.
TGCAGCGTTGAAACCCCGGGGTCCTTGGGCGAGCAGTACTTC
CSVETPGSLGEQYF
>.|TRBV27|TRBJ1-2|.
TGTGCCAGCAGTTTAAGGGGATACTATGGCTACACCTTC
CASSLRGYYGYTF
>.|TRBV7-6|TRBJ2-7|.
TGTGCCAGCAGCTCTGCCCAGGGGCTATCCTACGAGCAGTACTTC
CASSSAQGLSYEQYF
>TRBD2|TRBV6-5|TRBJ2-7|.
TGTGCCAGCAGTTACGTGCGGGAGGGCCCCTACGAGCAGTACTTC
CASSYVREGPYEQYF
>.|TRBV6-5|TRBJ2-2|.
TGTGCCAGCAAAAATGGGACATTAACCCCCGGGGAGCTGTTTTTT
CASKNGTLTPGELFF
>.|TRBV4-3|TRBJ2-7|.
TGCGCCAGCAGCCCTTGGGCCAGCGAAGCCTACGAGCAGTACTTC
CASSPWASEAYEQYF
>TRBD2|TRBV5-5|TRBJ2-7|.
TGTGCCAGCAGCTTGGTGGGGGTGGCGGGAGACTACGAGCAGTACTTC
CASSLVGVAGDYEQYF
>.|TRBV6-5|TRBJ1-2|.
TGTGCCAGCAGTTACGGGCCAGGGAATGGCTACACCTTC
CASSYGPGNGYTF
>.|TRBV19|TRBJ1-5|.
TGTGCCAGTAGTATCCGTAATCAGCCCCAGCATTTT
CASSIRNQPQHF
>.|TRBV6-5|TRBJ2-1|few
TGTGCCAGCAGTTACTCGGGTGAGCAGTTCTTC
CASSYSGEQFF